This T cell receptor (beta chain) stems from a study of T-cell reconstitution after alpha-beta-depleted transplantation in children. Unique molecular identifiers were used to barcode this TCRbeta library. Via MiXCR, TCRdb re-called the PCR reads, giving one row per CDR3 protein. The profile shows under 350,000 distinct CDR3 sequences, almost 10% of them singletons. This clonotype occurred a few times. The germline V and J ends were trimmed by 3 bases and 10 bases, with 11 bases remaining between them. Germline assignment: CDR1 SGHRS and CDR2 YFSETQ. The CDR3 consists of 12 residues. V gene TRBV5-1 combines with J gene TRBJ2-1, with D unclear. Material: PBMCs from the stem cell graft donor, obtained from the stem cell graft. The sequence derives from a human donor who donated a stem cell graft to a child with SCID. The CDR3 DNA reads as TGCGCCAGCAGCTCCTCGCCACACGAGCAGTTCTTC. Translation: CASSSSPHEQFF.